Listed below are T cell receptor beta chains from one sample, sequenced in a study of CD8 T cells in ankylosing spondylitis. TCRdb re-called the 5' RACE reads with MiXCR, one entry per CDR3 protein. This table has approximately 220,000 distinct CDR3 sequences, around 25% appearing once. Sequenced sample: blood, either unsorted or a sorted T cell fraction (not recorded which). The receptors come from a male donor with ankylosing spondylitis or in good health (not recorded which). Both conserved end residues are part of each CDR3. D genes are given only for firm matches. Size tells how often a clone was seen (once, few, many) or the class of an expanded clone, and some rows leave it out.

cdr3_aa: CSAIGLAGTYEQYF
cdr3_nt: TGCAGTGCTATCGGACTAGCGGGGACTTACGAGCAGTACTTC
clone_size: few
j_call: TRBJ2-7
d_call: TRBD2
v_call: TRBV20-1

cdr3_aa: CASSLSQVNTEAFF
cdr3_nt: TGCGCCAGCAGCTTGTCGCAGGTGAACACTGAAGCTTTCTTT
clone_size: many
j_call: TRBJ1-1
d_call: .
v_call: TRBV5-1

cdr3_aa: CASSYGSGGPGNEQFF
cdr3_nt: TGTGCCAGCAGTTACGGGTCGGGAGGGCCTGGTAATGAGCAGTTCTTC
clone_size: .
j_call: TRBJ2-1
d_call: TRBD2
v_call: TRBV6-5

cdr3_aa: CASSPSGRANNEQFF
cdr3_nt: TGTGCCAGCAGCCCAAGCGGGAGGGCCAACAATGAGCAGTTCTTC
clone_size: few
j_call: TRBJ2-1
d_call: TRBD2
v_call: TRBV6-2/TRBV6-3

cdr3_aa: CSVENLDRGLGYGYTF
cdr3_nt: TGCAGCGTTGAAAATTTGGACAGGGGGCTTGGCTATGGCTACACCTTC
clone_size: many
j_call: TRBJ1-2
d_call: TRBD1
v_call: TRBV29-1

cdr3_aa: CSARDGAAYNEQFF
cdr3_nt: TGCAGTGCTAGAGACGGTGCTGCCTACAATGAGCAGTTCTTC
clone_size: many
j_call: TRBJ2-1
d_call: .
v_call: TRBV20-1

cdr3_aa: CASSPGQGWSYTF
cdr3_nt: TGCGCCAGCAGCCCGGGACAGGGTTGGAGCTACACCTTC
clone_size: many
j_call: TRBJ1-2
d_call: TRBD1
v_call: TRBV4-1

cdr3_aa: CSASRASSYNSPLHF
cdr3_nt: TGCAGTGCTAGTAGAGCGAGCTCCTATAATTCACCCCTCCACTTT
clone_size: many
j_call: TRBJ1-6
d_call: .
v_call: TRBV20-1

cdr3_aa: CASSLSQAAEKLFF
cdr3_nt: TGTGCCAGCAGTTTATCACAGGCGGCTGAAAAACTGTTTTTT
clone_size: .
j_call: TRBJ1-4
d_call: .
v_call: TRBV27

cdr3_aa: CASSPGLAVIAADTQYF
cdr3_nt: TGTGCCAGCAGCCCGGGACTAGCGGTGATCGCCGCGGATACGCAGTATTTT
clone_size: many
j_call: TRBJ2-3
d_call: TRBD2
v_call: TRBV5-6

cdr3_aa: CASSPSLAGAYEQYF
cdr3_nt: TGCGCCAGCAGCCCCTCCTTAGCGGGAGCTTACGAGCAGTACTTC
clone_size: .
j_call: TRBJ2-7
d_call: TRBD2
v_call: TRBV5-1

cdr3_aa: CAIMMDRDNEQFF
cdr3_nt: TGTGCCATCATGATGGACAGGGACAATGAGCAGTTCTTC
clone_size: .
j_call: TRBJ2-1
d_call: TRBD1
v_call: TRBV10-3

cdr3_aa: CASTGPGRTNTGELFF
cdr3_nt: TGTGCCAGCACAGGCCCGGGGCGCACGAACACCGGGGAGCTGTTTTTT
clone_size: many
j_call: TRBJ2-2
d_call: .
v_call: TRBV12-3/TRBV12-4

cdr3_aa: CASSTKRRTESYGYTF
cdr3_nt: TGTGCCAGTAGTACCAAACGTCGGACAGAGTCTTATGGCTACACCTTC
clone_size: once
j_call: TRBJ1-2
d_call: .
v_call: TRBV19

cdr3_aa: CASSHVSGVEETQYF
cdr3_nt: TGTGCCAGCAGTCATGTTTCGGGGGTGGAGGAGACCCAGTACTTC
clone_size: few
j_call: TRBJ2-5
d_call: .
v_call: TRBV12-3/TRBV12-4

cdr3_aa: CASSLSRRDSPLHF
cdr3_nt: TGTGCCAGCAGTTTATCCAGGCGGGATTCACCCCTCCACTTT
clone_size: few
j_call: TRBJ1-6
d_call: .
v_call: TRBV27

cdr3_aa: CASTKRATGSYNEQFF
cdr3_nt: TGTGCCAGCACTAAAAGGGCGACAGGGTCCTACAATGAGCAGTTCTTC
clone_size: .
j_call: TRBJ2-1
d_call: TRBD1
v_call: TRBV27

cdr3_aa: CASSFRLAGNEQYF
cdr3_nt: TGTGCCAGCAGCTTCCGACTAGCGGGAAACGAGCAGTACTTC
clone_size: few
j_call: TRBJ2-7
d_call: TRBD2
v_call: TRBV7-2

cdr3_aa: CASSLDGQSGELFF
cdr3_nt: TGTGCCAGCAGCTTAGATGGACAGTCTGGGGAGCTGTTTTTT
clone_size: .
j_call: TRBJ2-2
d_call: .
v_call: TRBV7-2

cdr3_aa: CASSYSGLAGAYEQYF
cdr3_nt: TGTGCCAGCAGTTACTCCGGGCTAGCGGGAGCCTACGAGCAGTACTTC
clone_size: many
j_call: TRBJ2-7
d_call: TRBD2
v_call: TRBV6-5

cdr3_aa: CASSHSSTNYGYTF
cdr3_nt: TGTGCCAGCAGCCATTCCAGTACCAACTATGGCTACACCTTC
clone_size: .
j_call: TRBJ1-2
d_call: .
v_call: TRBV28

cdr3_aa: CSAREGVGGLSYEQYF
cdr3_nt: TGCAGTGCTAGAGAGGGGGTTGGCGGATTATCCTACGAGCAGTACTTC
clone_size: few
j_call: TRBJ2-7
d_call: .
v_call: TRBV20-1

cdr3_aa: CASRALYEQYF
cdr3_nt: TGTGCCAGCAGGGCTCTCTACGAGCAGTACTTC
clone_size: many
j_call: TRBJ2-7
d_call: .
v_call: TRBV28

cdr3_aa: CASSEDPGEKLFF
cdr3_nt: TGTGCCAGCAGCGAGGACCCCGGGGAAAAACTGTTTTTT
clone_size: many
j_call: TRBJ1-4
d_call: .
v_call: TRBV9

cdr3_aa: CSVVRGQGYEQYF
cdr3_nt: TGCAGCGTCGTTAGGGGGCAGGGCTACGAGCAGTACTTC
clone_size: many
j_call: TRBJ2-7
d_call: TRBD1
v_call: TRBV29-1

cdr3_aa: CSASRVGRAAKETQYF
cdr3_nt: TGCAGTGCTAGTCGAGTCGGGAGGGCCGCCAAAGAGACCCAGTACTTC
clone_size: many
j_call: TRBJ2-5
d_call: TRBD2
v_call: TRBV20-1

cdr3_aa: CASSEWKGGVTEAFF
cdr3_nt: TGTGCCAGCAGTGAATGGAAGGGTGGGGTCACTGAAGCTTTCTTT
clone_size: .
j_call: TRBJ1-1
d_call: .
v_call: TRBV6-1

cdr3_aa: CASSQDLAQETQYF
cdr3_nt: TGTGCCAGCAGCCAAGATCTTGCCCAAGAGACCCAGTACTTC
clone_size: .
j_call: TRBJ2-5
d_call: .
v_call: TRBV3-1

cdr3_aa: CASFLSLGLKETQYF
cdr3_nt: TGTGCCAGCTTCCTGTCCTTAGGTCTAAAAGAGACCCAGTACTTC
clone_size: many
j_call: TRBJ2-5
d_call: .
v_call: TRBV18

cdr3_aa: CASSYGRENEQYF
cdr3_nt: TGTGCCAGCAGTTACGGGCGGGAGAACGAGCAGTACTTC
clone_size: many
j_call: TRBJ2-7
d_call: TRBD2
v_call: TRBV6-6

cdr3_aa: CASSLSSGFNTGELFF
cdr3_nt: TGTGCCAGCAGCCTATCTAGCGGTTTTAACACCGGGGAGCTGTTTTTT
clone_size: many
j_call: TRBJ2-2
d_call: TRBD2
v_call: TRBV7-2

cdr3_aa: CASSNTGQANNEQFF
cdr3_nt: TGTGCCAGCAGTAACACCGGACAGGCAAACAATGAGCAGTTCTTC
clone_size: many
j_call: TRBJ2-1
d_call: TRBD1
v_call: TRBV7-9

cdr3_aa: CSVRQGDSYEQYF
cdr3_nt: TGCAGCGTCCGACAGGGGGACTCCTACGAGCAGTACTTC
clone_size: few
j_call: TRBJ2-7
d_call: TRBD1
v_call: TRBV29-1

cdr3_aa: CASSLDPGGGNEQFF
cdr3_nt: TGCGCCAGCAGCTTGGATCCGGGAGGGGGCAATGAGCAGTTCTTC
clone_size: many
j_call: TRBJ2-1
d_call: TRBD2
v_call: TRBV5-1

cdr3_aa: CASSQDGTSGRNEQFF
cdr3_nt: TGCGCCAGCAGCCAAGATGGGACTAGCGGGAGAAATGAGCAGTTCTTC
clone_size: .
j_call: TRBJ2-1
d_call: TRBD2
v_call: TRBV4-3

cdr3_aa: CASSLAGVGETQYF
cdr3_nt: TGTGCCAGCAGTTTAGCGGGAGTGGGAGAGACCCAGTACTTC
clone_size: many
j_call: TRBJ2-5
d_call: TRBD2
v_call: TRBV28

cdr3_aa: CSARGGGRAAGELFF
cdr3_nt: TGCAGTGCTAGAGGCGGGGGGAGGGCCGCCGGGGAGCTGTTTTTT
clone_size: .
j_call: TRBJ2-2
d_call: TRBD2
v_call: TRBV20-1

cdr3_aa: CASSKIAVGTSPSYEQYF
cdr3_nt: TGTGCCAGCAGCAAAATCGCCGTGGGGACTAGCCCGTCCTACGAGCAGTACTTC
clone_size: .
j_call: TRBJ2-7
d_call: TRBD2
v_call: TRBV11-1

cdr3_aa: CASNPGRIPATNEKLFF
cdr3_nt: TGTGCCAGCAACCCTGGACGGATCCCTGCAACTAATGAAAAACTGTTTTTT
clone_size: many
j_call: TRBJ1-4
d_call: .
v_call: TRBV3-1

cdr3_aa: CASSPVDPAGEQYF
cdr3_nt: TGTGCCAGCTCACCAGTAGACCCAGCCGGCGAGCAGTACTTC
clone_size: many
j_call: TRBJ2-7
d_call: .
v_call: TRBV18

cdr3_aa: CASSVVPSYTGELFF
cdr3_nt: TGTGCCAGCAGCGTAGTTCCCAGTTACACCGGGGAGCTGTTTTTT
clone_size: many
j_call: TRBJ2-2
d_call: .
v_call: TRBV9

cdr3_aa: CAGSPGVIGEAFF
cdr3_nt: TGTGCCGGCTCTCCAGGGGTAATTGGTGAAGCTTTCTTT
clone_size: .
j_call: TRBJ1-1
d_call: .
v_call: TRBV6-1

cdr3_aa: CASSQGGVSSYNEQFF
cdr3_nt: TGTGCCAGCAGCCAAGGCGGGGTAAGCTCCTACAATGAGCAGTTCTTC
clone_size: .
j_call: TRBJ2-1
d_call: .
v_call: TRBV3-1

cdr3_aa: CATSVGSNQPQHF
cdr3_nt: TGTGCCACATCAGTAGGTAGCAATCAGCCCCAGCATTTT
clone_size: .
j_call: TRBJ1-5
d_call: .
v_call: TRBV10-3

cdr3_aa: CSAMGTSGKNEQFF
cdr3_nt: TGCAGTGCTATGGGGACTAGCGGGAAAAATGAGCAGTTCTTC
clone_size: many
j_call: TRBJ2-1
d_call: TRBD2
v_call: TRBV20-1

cdr3_aa: CASRLADHQYF
cdr3_nt: TGTGCCAGCCGACTAGCGGACCACCAGTATTTT
clone_size: few
j_call: TRBJ2-3
d_call: TRBD2
v_call: TRBV6-5

cdr3_aa: CASSKGTQETQYF
cdr3_nt: TGTGCCAGCTCAAAGGGGACCCAAGAGACCCAGTACTTC
clone_size: few
j_call: TRBJ2-5
d_call: .
v_call: TRBV18

cdr3_aa: CASSVEGSTGNTIYF
cdr3_nt: TGTGCCAGCAGCGTAGAAGGGAGCACTGGAAACACCATATATTTT
clone_size: .
j_call: TRBJ1-3
d_call: .
v_call: TRBV9

cdr3_aa: CSAEGTDNQPQHF
cdr3_nt: TGCAGTGCCGAGGGGACAGACAATCAGCCCCAGCATTTT
clone_size: many
j_call: TRBJ1-5
d_call: TRBD1
v_call: TRBV20-1

cdr3_aa: CASSQDRGPSSYEQYF
cdr3_nt: TGCGCCAGCAGCCAAGATCGGGGGCCGAGCTCCTACGAGCAGTACTTC
clone_size: many
j_call: TRBJ2-7
d_call: .
v_call: TRBV4-3

cdr3_aa: CASCRGAGGSYEQYF
cdr3_nt: TGTGCCTCCTGCCGAGGAGCGGGGGGAAGCTACGAGCAGTACTTC
clone_size: .
j_call: TRBJ2-7
d_call: TRBD2
v_call: TRBV3-1

cdr3_aa: CSATTSGHFTQYF
cdr3_nt: TGCAGTGCTACAACTAGCGGACACTTCACCCAGTACTTC
clone_size: .
j_call: TRBJ2-5
d_call: TRBD2
v_call: TRBV20-1

cdr3_aa: CSVAKAGGSYGYTF
cdr3_nt: TGCAGCGTTGCAAAGGCCGGGGGGAGCTATGGCTACACCTTC
clone_size: many
j_call: TRBJ1-2
d_call: .
v_call: TRBV29-1

cdr3_aa: CASSKGQVTDTQYF
cdr3_nt: TGTGCCAGCAGCAAAGGACAGGTCACAGATACGCAGTATTTT
clone_size: .
j_call: TRBJ2-3
d_call: TRBD1
v_call: TRBV12-3/TRBV12-4

cdr3_aa: CSARDGAPSGANVLTF
cdr3_nt: TGCAGTGCTAGAGATGGAGCACCCTCTGGGGCCAACGTCCTGACTTTC
clone_size: .
j_call: TRBJ2-6
d_call: .
v_call: TRBV20-1

cdr3_aa: CASSYRGGEQFF
cdr3_nt: TGTGCCAGCAGTTACCGGGGAGGGGAGCAGTTCTTC
clone_size: many
j_call: TRBJ2-1
d_call: TRBD2
v_call: TRBV6-5

cdr3_aa: CSARAAGPDTQYF
cdr3_nt: TGCAGTGCTAGGGCCGCAGGTCCAGATACGCAGTATTTT
clone_size: .
j_call: TRBJ2-3
d_call: .
v_call: TRBV20-1

cdr3_aa: CASSLVGGASTEAFF
cdr3_nt: TGCGCCAGCAGCTTGGTAGGGGGCGCGAGCACTGAAGCTTTCTTT
clone_size: many
j_call: TRBJ1-1
d_call: TRBD1
v_call: TRBV5-1

cdr3_aa: CATKETGLRTGELFF
cdr3_nt: TGCGCCACCAAAGAAACAGGGTTAAGGACCGGGGAGCTGTTTTTT
clone_size: .
j_call: TRBJ2-2
d_call: .
v_call: TRBV5-1

cdr3_aa: CASSKRGLAGRDTQYF
cdr3_nt: TGTGCCAGCAGCAAAAGAGGACTAGCGGGAAGAGATACGCAGTATTTT
clone_size: few
j_call: TRBJ2-3
d_call: .
v_call: TRBV21-1